Listed below are T cell receptor beta chains from one sample, sequenced in a study of T cell changes during pregnancy in multiple sclerosis. Produced via immunoSEQ multiplex PCR; TCRdb's table is partial and in-frame only. The sample contains 70,000 to 85,000 clones, around 90% of which appear only once. This specimen consisted of peripheral blood, obtained before pregnancy. These receptors were taken from a female donor with multiple sclerosis, enrolled in a pregnancy study. Each CDR3 is given with its conserved first and last residue. A D gene is named only where the DNA matches it firmly.

J gene: TRBJ1-5
D gene: -
V gene: TRBV6-1
CDR3 protein: CASTTGGLNQPQHF

J gene: TRBJ2-3
D gene: TRBD2
V gene: TRBV9
CDR3 protein: CASSGLGGGPTDTQYF

J gene: TRBJ2-2
D gene: -
V gene: TRBV12-5
CDR3 protein: CASGLVLDGKNTGELFF

J gene: TRBJ1-1
D gene: -
V gene: TRBV18
CDR3 protein: CASSPPIGSRGTTEAFF

J gene: TRBJ2-7
D gene: TRBD2
V gene: TRBV6-5
CDR3 protein: CASSYGGGPYEQYF

J gene: TRBJ2-7
D gene: TRBD1
V gene: TRBV25-1
CDR3 protein: CASSAAGTASYEQYF

J gene: TRBJ2-7
D gene: -
V gene: TRBV7-3
CDR3 protein: CASSLTGDASWYEQYF

J gene: TRBJ1-2
D gene: TRBD1
V gene: TRBV5-1
CDR3 protein: CASRSGTGEAYGYTF

J gene: TRBJ1-5
D gene: -
V gene: TRBV19
CDR3 protein: CASSVTGFFQPQHF

J gene: TRBJ1-1
D gene: TRBD1
V gene: TRBV2
CDR3 protein: CASSALTGGLHLNTEAFF

J gene: TRBJ1-3
D gene: -
V gene: TRBV7-2
CDR3 protein: CASSLRGGGNTIYF

J gene: TRBJ2-7
D gene: TRBD2
V gene: TRBV5-4
CDR3 protein: CASSAGRGLAGDPYEQYF

J gene: TRBJ1-1
D gene: -
V gene: TRBV15
CDR3 protein: CATSRVSWRDHTEAFF

J gene: TRBJ2-1
D gene: -
V gene: TRBV27
CDR3 protein: CATRVPGVPYNEQFF

J gene: TRBJ2-7
D gene: TRBD2
V gene: TRBV9
CDR3 protein: CASSYSGGDYEQYF

J gene: TRBJ2-1
D gene: -
V gene: TRBV6-5
CDR3 protein: CASRQDSNEQFF

J gene: TRBJ1-1
D gene: -
V gene: TRBV11-2
CDR3 protein: CASSLEVQAEAFF

J gene: TRBJ1-2
D gene: TRBD1
V gene: TRBV7-9
CDR3 protein: CASSGTGANYGYTF

J gene: TRBJ2-7
D gene: -
V gene: TRBV30
CDR3 protein: CAWSSGVYEQYF

J gene: TRBJ1-3
D gene: -
V gene: TRBV7-8
CDR3 protein: CASSSRSIGNTIYF

J gene: TRBJ2-1
D gene: -
V gene: TRBV7-3
CDR3 protein: CASSLTLTTYNEQFF

J gene: TRBJ1-2
D gene: TRBD1
V gene: TRBV2
CDR3 protein: CASSETGYYGYTF

J gene: TRBJ2-7
D gene: TRBD2
V gene: TRBV18
CDR3 protein: CASSPTLGTSIYEQYF

J gene: TRBJ2-7
D gene: TRBD2
V gene: TRBV10-3
CDR3 protein: CAIGAGGRIGGGTYEQYF

J gene: TRBJ1-4
D gene: -
V gene: TRBV4-1
CDR3 protein: CASSQVQGFNEKLFF

J gene: TRBJ2-3
D gene: TRBD2
V gene: TRBV6-5
CDR3 protein: CASSRGLAGTDTQYF

J gene: TRBJ2-7
D gene: -
V gene: TRBV11-2
CDR3 protein: CASSLDRAGIYEQYF

J gene: TRBJ1-6
D gene: TRBD1
V gene: TRBV19
CDR3 protein: CASSIRAGQGYSPLHF

J gene: TRBJ1-5
D gene: TRBD1
V gene: TRBV10-2
CDR3 protein: CASSESGGQGFQPQHF

J gene: TRBJ2-5
D gene: -
V gene: TRBV15
CDR3 protein: CATSREASLYQETQYF

J gene: TRBJ1-1
D gene: -
V gene: TRBV13
CDR3 protein: CASSAERGGEAFF

J gene: TRBJ2-3
D gene: TRBD2
V gene: TRBV5-4
CDR3 protein: CASSLGQTSGGGDTQYF

J gene: TRBJ1-1
D gene: -
V gene: TRBV19
CDR3 protein: CASSNEGINTEAFF

J gene: TRBJ2-1
D gene: -
V gene: TRBV5-1
CDR3 protein: CASGPGVEPNEQFF

J gene: TRBJ2-4
D gene: -
V gene: TRBV19
CDR3 protein: CASSIDRVTLAKNIQYF

J gene: TRBJ2-1
D gene: TRBD2
V gene: TRBV2
CDR3 protein: CASSEAGDEYNEQFF

J gene: TRBJ1-2
D gene: -
V gene: TRBV5-1
CDR3 protein: CASSSTASGYGYTF

J gene: TRBJ1-5
D gene: -
V gene: TRBV27
CDR3 protein: CASSTGGGSNQPQHF

J gene: TRBJ2-3
D gene: -
V gene: TRBV28
CDR3 protein: CASSSTMTDTQYF

J gene: TRBJ1-1
D gene: TRBD1
V gene: TRBV25-1
CDR3 protein: CASSEFAGGYTEAFF

J gene: TRBJ2-2
D gene: TRBD2
V gene: TRBV7-3
CDR3 protein: CASSSLLAGTGELFF

J gene: TRBJ1-4
D gene: -
V gene: TRBV18
CDR3 protein: CASSAPGTKAGTNEKLFF

J gene: TRBJ1-5
D gene: -
V gene: TRBV7-9
CDR3 protein: CASSSETKPQHF

J gene: TRBJ1-5
D gene: -
V gene: TRBV5-1
CDR3 protein: CASSLTGKEPQHF

J gene: TRBJ1-3
D gene: -
V gene: TRBV7-8
CDR3 protein: CASSLVKGAGNTIYF

J gene: TRBJ2-3
D gene: TRBD2
V gene: TRBV11-2
CDR3 protein: CASSSGLAGSGDTQYF

J gene: TRBJ2-3
D gene: -
V gene: TRBV14
CDR3 protein: CASSPDYSSTDTQYF

J gene: TRBJ2-2
D gene: -
V gene: TRBV9
CDR3 protein: CASSVAAAGELFF

J gene: TRBJ2-1
D gene: TRBD1
V gene: TRBV27
CDR3 protein: CASSSPLRTGSRYNEQFF